Listed below are T cell receptor beta chains from one sample, sequenced in a study of graft-versus-host responses after intestinal transplantation. Measured with immunoSEQ multiplex PCR; TCRdb has only the in-frame clones, and not every one. The profile covers over 40,000 clones, with 90% to 95% appearing a single time and about 5.5% taken by the ten largest. The sample in question was PBMCs, obtained 750 to 800 days after a first intestinal transplant, on the day of a second. These receptors were obtained from a human patient who received an intestinal transplant, so some T cells may come from the graft donor. Each CDR3 is given with its conserved first and last residue. Each record gives: V gene, D gene, clone size, J gene, CDR3 DNA, CDR3 protein. The D gene is left open where the match is weak. For some rows the clone size is stated as once, few or many, or as a class when expanded; others skip it.

V: TRBV7-9
D: NA
size: NA
J: TRBJ1-1
DNA: TGTGCCAGCAGCGGTACGGTCGGACGGAACACTGAAGCTTTCTTT
CDR3: CASSGTVGRNTEAFF

V: TRBV30
D: TRBD2
size: once
J: TRBJ2-1
DNA: TGTGCCTGGAGTGTCGCAGCGGGGGGGGATGAGCAGTTCTTC
CDR3: CAWSVAAGGDEQFF

V: TRBV10-1
D: TRBD1
size: NA
J: TRBJ1-6
DNA: TGCGCCAGCAGTGAGTCGTACGGGACAGGGATAAATTCACCCCTCCACTTT
CDR3: CASSESYGTGINSPLHF

V: TRBV27
D: NA
size: NA
J: TRBJ2-4
DNA: TGTGCCAGCAGTCCGCAAGTCGAAAACATTCAGTACTTC
CDR3: CASSPQVENIQYF

V: TRBV28
D: TRBD1
size: NA
J: TRBJ2-2
DNA: TGTGCCAGCAGCCTACGGGACAGGGGGATTGTTGGGGAGCTGTTTTTT
CDR3: CASSLRDRGIVGELFF

V: TRBV7-9
D: NA
size: NA
J: TRBJ1-4
DNA: TGTGCCAGCAGCTCACCCTCAGGGGTGGGTAATGAAAAACTGTTTTTT
CDR3: CASSSPSGVGNEKLFF

V: TRBV6-5
D: NA
size: NA
J: TRBJ1-3
DNA: TGTGCCAGCAGTACAAGGGCTCACTCTGGAAACACCATATATTTT
CDR3: CASSTRAHSGNTIYF

V: TRBV5-1
D: NA
size: NA
J: TRBJ2-7
DNA: TGCGCCAGCAGCTTTAGAGGGGACGAGCAGTACTTC
CDR3: CASSFRGDEQYF

V: TRBV7-3
D: NA
size: NA
J: TRBJ1-3
DNA: TGTGCCAGCAGCTTAACGGGGGGTCCTGGAAACACCATATATTTT
CDR3: CASSLTGGPGNTIYF

V: TRBV28
D: NA
size: NA
J: TRBJ2-1
DNA: TGTGCCAGCAGTTCCCACACCTACAATGAGCAGTTCTTC
CDR3: CASSSHTYNEQFF

V: TRBV27
D: NA
size: once
J: TRBJ2-7
DNA: TGTGCCAGCAGTTTATGGAGTGGGGGCTCCGGGACTTTTCCCTACGAGCAGTACTTC
CDR3: CASSLWSGGSGTFPYEQYF

V: TRBV11-2
D: NA
size: NA
J: TRBJ2-7
DNA: TGTGCCAGCACTGCCACGGCCCTTCTCGGTACCTACGAGCAGTACTTC
CDR3: CASTATALLGTYEQYF